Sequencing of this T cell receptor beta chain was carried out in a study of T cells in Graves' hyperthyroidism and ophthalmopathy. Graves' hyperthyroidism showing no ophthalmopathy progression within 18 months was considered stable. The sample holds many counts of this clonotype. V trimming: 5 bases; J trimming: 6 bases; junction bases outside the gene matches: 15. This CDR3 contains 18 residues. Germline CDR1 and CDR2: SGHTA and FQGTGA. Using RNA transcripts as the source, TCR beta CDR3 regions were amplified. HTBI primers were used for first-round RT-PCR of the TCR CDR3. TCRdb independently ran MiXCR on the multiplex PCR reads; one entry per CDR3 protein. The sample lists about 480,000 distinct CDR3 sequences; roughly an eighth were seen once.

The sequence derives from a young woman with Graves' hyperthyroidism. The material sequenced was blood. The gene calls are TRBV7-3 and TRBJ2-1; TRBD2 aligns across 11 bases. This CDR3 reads CASSPTRPGTSGSNEQFF. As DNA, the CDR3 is TGTGCCAGCAGCCCTACCAGACCCGGGACTAGCGGTTCCAATGAGCAGTTCTTC.